The text below deals with one TCR beta chain. Method: immunoSEQ multiplex PCR; TCRdb's copy keeps in-frame clones and lacks some. The sample carries more than 550,000 clones, approximately 85% recorded once. This specimen comes from a study of shared T cell receptors in the human thymus. Separately, the same data were catalogued under a study of human thymus T cells. From that second work: Thymic repertoires from unrelated individuals overlapped highly, related research reported.

Sequenced sample: thymocytes. This TCR derives from a girl under three years old with a congenital heart defect.

The CDR3 region is CASSFESGGGYGYTF. DNA of the CDR3: TGTGCCAGCAGCTTCGAGTCAGGAGGCGGCTATGGCTACACCTTC. The chain uses TRBV5-8 and TRBJ1-2, with D unresolved. The length of the CDR3 is 15 residues. V was shortened by 2 bases and J by 4 bases, with 15 bases between the two germline ends. CDR1 is SGHTS, CDR2 YDEGEE, per germline.